Given below is one T cell receptor (beta chain) in context. The junction shows a germline mismatch at one end, possibly a read error. The CDR3 runs 13 residues. CDR1 is DFQATT, CDR2 SNEGSKA, per germline (reference sequence). The assay was immunoSEQ multiplex PCR, and TCRdb's table has in-frame clones only and misses some. Of about 190,000 clones listed, roughly nine tenths were seen once; the top ten hold just under 25%. In assigning cohorts, the study relied on participant-reported clinical history. This entry is derived from a study of blood T cell repertoires in COVID-19. The wider study: The study drew acute and convalescent COVID-19 samples from the United States, Italy and Spain. From T cells, B-cell-depleted T cells, or PBMCs came the material, which was cDNA or gDNA.

The chain links TRBV20-1 to TRBJ2-3; 8 bases are shared with TRBD2. The sequencing sample was made of PBMCs or T cells enriched from blood (not recorded which). The source of this sequence is a woman aged 35 to 49 in a cohort exposed to, infected with or recovered from COVID-19 (not recorded which). As DNA, the CDR3 is TGCAGTGCTAGTTGGACTAGCACAAATACGCAGTATTTT. It translates to CSASWTSTNTQYF.